This note documents a single TCR beta chain sequence. Its specificity is unknown. CDR3 length: 14 residues. J was trimmed by 3 bases and V by 4 bases; bases with no gene match: 3. Germline CDR1 reads SGHTA; CDR2 reads FQGNSA. Full-length variable regions came from constant-region reverse primers plus semi-nested Nested Universal Primer A PCR. TCRdb analysed the 5' RACE reads with MiXCR anew, one entry per CDR3 protein. The sample holds about 57,000 distinct CDR3 sequences; around 28% are singletons and the top ten take roughly 3.3%. Study-level results: The TCR gene usage of tumor memory CD4+ T cells clustered together with blood and lymph node memory CD4+ cells and with lymph node naive CD4+ cells. Tumor-infiltrating Treg TCR alpha and beta sequences overlapped most with tumor naive CD4+ T cells, then blood naive.

CD4+CD45RO+CD25- cells were isolated as memory CD4+ T cells. V gene TRBV7-2 combines with J gene TRBJ2-3; TRBD1 matches 8 bases. The source is a female donor with breast cancer. The sequenced sample consisted of tumor-infiltrating memory CD4+ T cells sorted from the breast tumor. Subset defined: memory CD4+ T cells, CD4+CD45RO+CD25-. The CDR3 spells CASSSGQGTDTQYF. The CDR3 DNA reads TGTGCCAGCAGCTCTGGACAGGGAACAGATACGCAGTATTTT.